This TCR beta chain emerged from a study of T cells of healthy individuals. There are a few counts of this clonotype. The germline V gene encodes CDR1 LGHDT and CDR2 YNNKEL (reference sequence). Between the trimmed V and J ends, which lost 0 bases and 9 bases, there was a span of 21 bases. The CDR3 loop spans 18 amino acids. TCRdb redid the calling of the 5' RACE reads with MiXCR, one entry per CDR3 protein. The repertoire has some 69,000 distinct CDR3 sequences, 15% to 20% of them found once; the top ten carry about 4.7%. This clonotype was sampled from a human donor in good health. The chain employs TRBV3-1 and TRBJ1-6; D may be TRBD1 (6 bases). The CDR3 here is CASSQDLTGASWISPLHF. The DNA of the CDR3 is TGTGCCAGCAGCCAAGACCTGACGGGGGCTAGTTGGATTTCACCCCTCCACTTT.